The rows below give T cell receptor beta chains drawn from one sample of a study of T cell repertoires in cytomegalovirus infection. No antigen has been assigned to these receptors. TCRdb reprocessed the reads with MiXCR, giving one entry per CDR3 protein. The table records 700,000 to 950,000 distinct CDR3 sequences, roughly 33% of them present only once. Sequenced here: cultured CD8+ T cells from PBMCs, sampled from culture after CMV antigen stimulation. The receptors stem from a human donor in good health (CMV status not recorded). Some clones in this sample may be carry-over from other donors' samples. Each CDR3 is given with its conserved first and last residue.

v_call	j_call	cdr3_aa
TRBV27	TRBJ1-2	CASSSPGQGGYGYTF
TRBV19	TRBJ1-2	CASTPGQGYYGYTF
TRBV6-2/TRBV6-3	TRBJ1-1	CAGRDRGTEAFF
TRBV2	TRBJ1-5	CACWQGYDQPQHF
TRBV2	TRBJ1-4	CASGTAINEKLFF
TRBV7-8	TRBJ1-5	CASSLTRGDQPQHF
TRBV6-5	TRBJ2-1	CASGDPYNEQFF
TRBV5-1	TRBJ1-1	CASSRAVSVTEAFF
TRBV6-2/TRBV6-3	TRBJ1-5	CASSYSRSGPLNQPQHF
TRBV6-5	TRBJ2-1	CASTPGGIYNEQFF
TRBV24-1	TRBJ1-2	CATSDPDPDIYGYTF
TRBV4-3	TRBJ1-1	CASSQRGVTTEAFF
TRBV5-6	TRBJ1-1	CASSENRGRTMNTEAFF
TRBV6-5	TRBJ1-4	CASSSTSNEKLFF
TRBV5-4	TRBJ2-1	CASSLGSGGAYEQFF
TRBV6-1	TRBJ1-4	CAGSELHGAGGYNEKLFF
TRBV6-5	TRBJ1-6	CASSYADDGNSPLHF
TRBV12-3/TRBV12-4	TRBJ1-2	CASRHHRGRGGYTF
TRBV7-2	TRBJ2-7	CASSSRISSYEQYF
TRBV7-9	TRBJ1-1	CASSFGDWSTEAFF
TRBV7-6	TRBJ2-3	CASSLAAQAGGPADTQYF
TRBV9	TRBJ1-6	CASSVDSYNSPLHF
TRBV6-5	TRBJ2-5	CANSYSRGSGGETQYF
TRBV7-6	TRBJ2-7	CASRKGSGLAFYEQYF
TRBV7-8	TRBJ1-2	CASSSRGIYGYTF
TRBV12-3/TRBV12-4	TRBJ1-1	CASSPISLGEMNTEAFF
TRBV7-9	TRBJ2-2	CASSGRGPNTGELFF
TRBV3-1	TRBJ2-1	CASSLTSIHEQFF
TRBV7-2	TRBJ2-5	CASSSWEALIETQYF
TRBV2	TRBJ1-1	CASSEPGATEAFF
TRBV10-2	TRBJ2-5	CASIGGEQETQYF
TRBV6-6	TRBJ2-3	CASRPNLAGFPPYTDTQYF
TRBV6-6	TRBJ2-1	CASSPGGGLLFF
TRBV9	TRBJ2-2	CASSTRGQGARAGELFF
TRBV6-1	TRBJ1-1	CASSTLGGGTEAFF
TRBV12-3/TRBV12-4	TRBJ1-1	CASSRDSTEAFF
TRBV6-6	TRBJ1-4	CASSPQGFREKLFF
TRBV4-1	TRBJ2-2	CASSQVGGNTGELFF
TRBV12-3/TRBV12-4	TRBJ1-5	CASSFSVPGSNQPQHF
TRBV7-9	TRBJ2-5	CASSRRTGGVKETQYF
TRBV2	TRBJ2-5	CASRVTPREETQYF
TRBV5-1	TRBJ2-1	CASSLPTPLTGYNEQFF
TRBV11-2	TRBJ2-6	CASSLDSSSSGTNVLTF